Detailed here is one TCR beta chain. Germline V CDR1 and CDR2: MGHRA, YSYEKL. Losses at the gene ends were 0 bases for V and 5 bases for J; bases not matched to a gene: 4. The CDR3 loop spans 16 amino acids. This sample is part of a study of shared clonotypes between healthy human individuals. Study background: The cohort comprised a couple of women and a few men. Their ages spanned 18 to 49 years.

CD45RO negativity and positive selection for CCR7 defined naive CD8 cells, a population that excluded terminally differentiated effector memory CD45RA+ cells. This table comes from immunoSEQ multiplex PCR, and its TCRdb copy is limited to in-frame clones, with some not included. The sample has just over 2,000,000 clones, about 95% seen once. Material for sequencing was naive CD8+ T cells sorted from blood. This chain links TRBV4-1 with TRBJ2-2, with 9 bases fitting TRBD1. The TCR originated in a young man in good health. CDR3 residues: CASSQENRGHTGELFF. In DNA, the CDR3 is TGCGCCAGCAGCCAAGAGAACAGGGGGCATACCGGGGAGCTGTTTTTT.